Here is one T cell receptor (beta chain) with its context. Trimming pared 1 base from V and 4 bases from J, leaving 10 bases between. This CDR3 is built from 14 residues. Germline CDR1 and CDR2: LGHDT and YNNKEL (reference sequence). These data come from a study of blood T cell repertoires in COVID-19. Study at large: Samples came from the United States, Italy and Spain, spanning acute and convalescent COVID-19.

Produced via immunoSEQ multiplex PCR; TCRdb's table is partial and in-frame only. The sample shows approximately 300,000 clones, about nine tenths of them seen only once. The study counted Cohort 3 donors as recovered given two negative PCRs, clearance, or symptom resolution. Sequencing used PBMCs or T cells enriched from blood (not recorded which). This receptor was taken from a woman aged 18-35 years who had recovered from COVID-19. This sequence joins TRBV3-1 (or the pseudogene TRBV3-2) and TRBJ1-1; weak D call: TRBD1 (5 bases). The CDR3, as DNA: TGTGCCAGCAGCCAAGTGGGGGGGAGCACTGAAGCTTTCTTT. Translating it yields CASSQVGGSTEAFF.